The present TCR beta chain was sequenced within a study of cytomegalovirus exposure and HLA in healthy donors. Study-level findings and limits: A later analysis showed that HLA-associated TCR beta chains had undergone more clonal expansion than equally common others. The study flagged some 170 TCR beta chains as cytomegalovirus-associated. Many donors carried some public TCRs, although rarity characterized most TCR sequences.

This clone has a single count. Antigen specificity is unknown. The length of the CDR3 is 14 residues. V lost 0 bases, J lost 7 bases, and 9 bases lay in between. CDR1 LNHNV and CDR2 YYDKDF come from the germline V gene (reference sequence). The PCR had 60 Vbeta and 13 Jbeta primers. The protocol was immunoSEQ multiplex PCR, while the TCRdb copy is restricted to in-frame clones and leaves out a portion. This table holds roughly 150,000 clones, approximately 85% found once. Material: PBMCs. The sequence was collected from a girl under 10 years old in good health and CMV-seropositive. The gene calls are TRBV15 and TRBJ1-4; possible D gene TRBD1, 6 bases. DNA for the CDR3: TGTGCCACCAGCAGAGATTTACAGGGTGAAAAACTGTTTTTT. Its translation is CATSRDLQGEKLFF.